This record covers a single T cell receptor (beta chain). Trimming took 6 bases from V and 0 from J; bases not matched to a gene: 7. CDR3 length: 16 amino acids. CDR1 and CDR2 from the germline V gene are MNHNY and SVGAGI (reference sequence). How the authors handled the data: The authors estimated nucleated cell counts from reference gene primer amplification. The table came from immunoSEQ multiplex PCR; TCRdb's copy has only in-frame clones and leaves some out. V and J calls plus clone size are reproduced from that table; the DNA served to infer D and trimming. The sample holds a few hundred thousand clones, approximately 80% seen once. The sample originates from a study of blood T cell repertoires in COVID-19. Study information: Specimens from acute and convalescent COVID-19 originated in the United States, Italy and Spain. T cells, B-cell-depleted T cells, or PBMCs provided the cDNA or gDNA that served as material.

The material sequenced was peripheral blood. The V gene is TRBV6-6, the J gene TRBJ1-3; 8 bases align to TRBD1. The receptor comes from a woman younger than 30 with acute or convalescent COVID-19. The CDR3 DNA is TGTGCCAGCAGCCACCGACAGGGGAGCTCTGGAAACACCATATATTTT. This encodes CASSHRQGSSGNTIYF.